This is a list of T cell receptor beta chains from one sample in a study of control samples from healthy donors and cancer patients. Produced via immunoSEQ multiplex PCR; TCRdb's table is partial and in-frame only. This sample's table has roughly 200,000 clones. The sequencing input was blood. These receptors were obtained from a woman in her 30s in good health. Both conserved end residues are part of each CDR3. A D gene is named only where the DNA matches it firmly.

D gene	V gene	J gene	CDR3 DNA	CDR3 protein
TRBD1	TRBV9	TRBJ1-2	TGTGCCAGCAACCCACAGGGACAGGGGCGGTATGGCTACACCTTC	CASNPQGQGRYGYTF
TRBD1	TRBV28	TRBJ1-5	TGTGCCAGCAACAGGGGGACGGTCGGTCAGCCCCAGCATTTT	CASNRGTVGQPQHF
TRBD2	TRBV9	TRBJ2-3	TGTGCCAGCAGCGTAGGCGTTAGCGGGGTGGCAGATACGCAGTATTTT	CASSVGVSGVADTQYF
NA	TRBV7-9	TRBJ1-1	TGTGCCAGCAGCTTAGATCCCTACGGATCCGAGGCTTTCTTT	CASSLDPYGSEAFF
NA	TRBV14	TRBJ2-7	TGTGCCAGCAGCCAAGCCCCCTCGACAGGACCTAGGTCCTACGAGCAGTACTTC	CASSQAPSTGPRSYEQYF
TRBD1	TRBV6-1	TRBJ1-1	TGTGCCAGCAGTGACGGATCCGGGACAGGAGCTTTCTTT	CASSDGSGTGAFF
NA	TRBV11-2	TRBJ2-2	TGTGCCAGCAGCCTTTTGCCAGGAAACACCGGGGAGCTGTTTTTT	CASSLLPGNTGELFF
TRBD2	TRBV19	TRBJ2-3	TGTGCCGGTTTCGACGGGGGGACCAGCACAGATACGCAGTATTTT	CAGFDGGTSTDTQYF
NA	TRBV3-1/TRBV3-2	TRBJ2-2	TGTGCCAGCAGTCCTCAAGGGGGGTCCTACACCGGGGAGCTGTTTTTT	CASSPQGGSYTGELFF
NA	TRBV28	TRBJ2-3	TGTGCCAGCAGTTCAGCTGCTACAGATACGCAGTATTTT	CASSSAATDTQYF
NA	TRBV5-1	TRBJ2-1	TGCGCCAGCAGCTTGGAGGGGTTACAGGGTAGGGAGCAGTTCTTC	CASSLEGLQGREQFF
NA	TRBV6-4	TRBJ2-3	TGTGCCAGCGGACTCACCGAGTCAGATACGCAGTATTTT	CASGLTESDTQYF